The next 28 T cell receptor beta chains were all read from a single sample in a study of T cells expressing NK-cell markers. Each CDR3 protein gets one entry in TCRdb, which reprocessed the 5' RACE reads and gives no DNA. In total, the table holds fewer than 400,000 distinct CDR3 sequences. Sequenced: blood T cells: a sorted CD56 or NKG2C T cell subset, CD4+ or CD8+ T cells, or bulk PBMC T cells (not recorded which). Receptors were obtained from a woman aged 45-59 years in good health.

The V call is TRBV5-5, the J call TRBJ2-2. The CDR3 sequence is 17 residues long. Looked up from germline, CDR1 is SGHKS and CDR2 is YYEKEE (reference sequence). The chain's CDR3 is CASSLDPSHPNTGELFF.

The chain carries TRBV10-2 and TRBJ2-3; TCRdb lists TRBD2, though no DNA is available to test this call. The CDR3 loop spans 14 amino acids. The germline gives CDR1 WSHSY, CDR2 SAAADI. The CDR3 spells CASIASGIPDTQYF.

The chain's CDR3 is CASSPESGGYNEQFF. V usage is TRBV18 and J usage is TRBJ2-1; TCRdb picks TRBD1, but there is no DNA to check that call. Per the germline V gene, CDR1 is KGHSH and CDR2 is LQKENI. CDR3 length: 15 residues. The variable domain in full, completed from reference TRBV18 and TRBJ2-1, reads NAGVMQNPRHLVRRRGQEARLRCSPMKGHSHVYWYRQLPEEGLKFMVYLQKENIIDESGMPKERFSAEFPKEGPSILRIQQVVRGDSAAYFCASSPESGGYNEQFFGPGTRLTVL.

V usage is TRBV29-1 and J usage is TRBJ2-7; TCRdb's D call, TRBD1, is unchecked because there is no DNA. The CDR3 sequence is 12 residues long. Per the germline V gene, CDR1 is SQVTM and CDR2 is ANQGSEA. The CDR3: CSVGQGAREQYF.

V usage is TRBV2 and J usage is TRBJ1-2. Germline V gene lookup returns CDR1 SNHLY and CDR2 FYNNEI. This CDR3 has 13 residues. The CDR3 sequence is CASIRAGKYGYTF.

The chain combines TRBV19 with TRBJ2-1. The CDR3 consists of 12 residues. Germline CDR1 LNHDA, CDR2 SQIVND (reference sequence). CDR3 amino acids: CASSKSHNEQFF.

V and J are TRBV9 and TRBJ2-5; checking the TCRdb D call of TRBD1 is not possible without DNA. CDR1 is SGDLS, CDR2 YYNGEE, per germline. The length of the CDR3 is 16 residues. CDR3 in amino acids: CASSQGAGAREETQYF.

V and J are TRBV7-8 and TRBJ2-1; TCRdb's D call, TRBD2, is unchecked because there is no DNA. CDR1 and CDR2 (germline): SGHVS, FQNEAQ. There are 16 residues in the CDR3. The CDR3 loop reads CASSLRTSGILNEQFF.

The gene calls are TRBV12-3 or TRBV12-4 and TRBJ2-5; TCRdb calls TRBD1, which cannot be checked without DNA. The CDR3 sequence is 15 residues long. CDR3 amino acids: CASSWDRDESETQYF.

The rearrangement links TRBV7-2 to TRBJ2-7. Germline CDR1 reads SGHTA; CDR2 reads FQGNSA. The CDR3 sequence is 17 residues long. The chain's CDR3 is CASSLPTTKMSSYEQYF.

V and J are TRBV5-5 and TRBJ2-4; TCRdb calls TRBD1, which cannot be checked without DNA. The CDR3 loop spans 17 amino acids. CDR1 SGHKS and CDR2 YYEKEE come from the germline V gene (reference sequence). This CDR3 is CASSLTRLGQGENIQYF.

The rearrangement joins TRBV5-1 to TRBJ2-5; TCRdb's D call, TRBD1, is unchecked because there is no DNA. This CDR3 comprises 15 residues. Looked up from germline, CDR1 is SGHRS and CDR2 is YFSETQ. This CDR3 is CASSLTLDRDETQYF. Filled out from reference TRBV5-1 and TRBJ2-5, the complete variable domain reads KAGVTQTPRYLIKTRGQQVTLSCSPISGHRSVSWYQQTPGQGLQFLFEYFSETQRNKGNFPGRFSGRQFSNSRSEMNVSTLELGDSALYLCASSLTLDRDETQYFGPGTRLLVL.

This chain links TRBV20-1 with TRBJ2-2. Per germline, CDR1 DFQATT and CDR2 SNEGSKA (reference sequence). CDR3 length: 15 residues. CDR3 in amino acids: CSARPNLLNTGELFF.

The chain couples TRBV7-9 to TRBJ2-3. Germline V gives CDR1 SEHNR, CDR2 FQNEAQ (reference sequence). The CDR3 covers 16 residues. This CDR3 is CASSLGALPATDTQYF.

The chain joins TRBV24-1 to TRBJ2-5; TCRdb proposes TRBD1, but this gene call is untestable without DNA. This CDR3 is built from 14 residues. Germline V gives CDR1 KGHDR, CDR2 SFDVKD. This chain's CDR3 is CATSDPGRGETQYF.

The chain uses TRBV24-1 and TRBJ2-2. The CDR3 is made up of 16 amino acids. Germline loops: CDR1 KGHDR, CDR2 SFDVKD. This CDR3 reads CATSDFAQANTGELFF.

This chain links TRBV19 with TRBJ2-5; the TRBD1 assignment by TCRdb is unverifiable without DNA. From germline, CDR1 is LNHDA and CDR2 SQIVND (reference sequence). This CDR3 is 13 amino acids long. The CDR3 here is CASTGQEQETQYF.

The V gene is TRBV6-4, the J gene TRBJ2-7; the TCRdb D gene call, TRBD2, has no DNA to confirm it. Germline V gene data show CDR1 as MRHNA and CDR2 as SNTAGT. The CDR3 length is 16 residues. This CDR3 reads CASSDDDQRDSYEQYF.

The rearrangement uses TRBV25-1 and TRBJ1-5; TCRdb picks TRBD1, but there is no DNA to check that call. CDR3 length: 14 residues. Germline values: CDR1 MGHDK, CDR2 SYGVNS. CDR3 sequence: CASSGVGNPSPQHF.

The chain has TRBV20-1 and TRBJ2-1; TCRdb selects TRBD2, and the lack of DNA leaves this call unchecked. The CDR3 spans 15 residues. Germline CDR1 and CDR2: DFQATT and SNEGSKA (reference sequence). This chain's CDR3 is CSARVTSGSLSEQFF.

This chain joins TRBV10-1 and TRBJ2-1; TCRdb calls TRBD1, which cannot be checked without DNA. CDR3 length equals 14 residues. Per the germline V gene, CDR1 is WNHNN and CDR2 is SYGVQD (reference sequence). CDR3 sequence reads: CASSSGVYYNEQFF.

This sequence joins TRBV20-1 and TRBJ1-1. The germline gives CDR1 DFQATT, CDR2 SNEGSKA (reference sequence). The CDR3 has 13 residues. CDR3 sequence: CSARGPVYTEAFF.

This chain connects TRBV15 to TRBJ2-7; TCRdb names TRBD2, which stays unverified in the absence of DNA. The CDR3 spans 16 residues. The germline V gene has CDR1 LNHNV and CDR2 YYDKDF (reference sequence). This CDR3 is CATSSDLAGRGYEQYF.

The chain has TRBV7-9 and TRBJ2-1; there is no DNA to check the TCRdb D call of TRBD2. Germline V gives CDR1 SEHNR, CDR2 FQNEAQ (reference sequence). The CDR3 is 11 amino acids. CDR3 amino acids: CASSLRDGPFF.

The chain joins TRBV20-1 to TRBJ1-5. CDR3 length: 14 residues. Germline CDR1 DFQATT, CDR2 SNEGSKA (reference sequence). The CDR3 loop reads CSARDHRGAQPQHF.

This CDR3 is CASSLAGTDYYEQYF. This chain links TRBV7-8 with TRBJ2-7; the D call from TCRdb, TRBD1, cannot be confirmed without DNA. Germline lookup yields CDR1 SGHVS and CDR2 FQNEAQ. The CDR3 extends over 15 amino acids.

The genes are TRBV4-1 and TRBJ2-7; as DNA is missing, the TRBD2 call by TCRdb cannot be tested. The CDR3 length is 15 residues. Germline CDR1 and CDR2: MGHRA and YSYEKL. The chain's CDR3 is CASSQGLAVNYEQYF.

The chain couples TRBV12-3 or TRBV12-4 to TRBJ1-2. CDR3 length: 16 residues. CDR3 amino acids: CASSFLPTVANYGYTF.